This TCR beta chain was observed in a study of cytomegalovirus exposure and HLA in healthy donors. Study results and limitations: The authors listed 150 to 200 TCR beta chains as cytomegalovirus-associated.

As to this clone: Antigen specificity is unknown.

Libraries were prepared by immunoSEQ multiplex PCR; TCRdb keeps only in-frame clonotypes and omits some of them. The table shows 210,000 or so clones, with around 88% occurring only once. The CDR3 covers 13 residues. V was shortened by 2 bases and J by 2 bases, with 7 bases between the two germline ends. Germline V gene sequence: CDR1 SGHTS, CDR2 YDEGEE. The material sequenced was PBMCs. The receptor was isolated from a woman younger than 35 in good health and CMV-seronegative. The chain carries TRBV5-8 and TRBJ1-2; D gene unclear. DNA of the CDR3: TGTGCCAGCAGCTTTGAGGGCAACTATGGCTACACCTTC. Residues: CASSFEGNYGYTF.